This T cell receptor beta chain was captured in a study of vaccination and CD4 T cells after COVID-19. Overall study results and limits: Researchers report that 304 of 307 vaccine-specific clones in convalescent patients proved spike mono-reactive.

Treatment of the sample: approximately 10-day PBMC culture with coronavirus spike peptide pools or control peptides (ViraFEST assay). There are 14 residues in the CDR3. V lost 2 bases and J 4 bases, leaving 12 bases between the germline ends. CDR1 and CDR2 from the germline V gene are MNHEY and SVGAGI. Cultured CD4+ T cell DNA was sequenced using the Oncomine TCR Beta short-read assay. Each CDR3 protein is one row after TCRdb ran MiXCR on the PCR reads. The sample includes approximately 16,000 distinct CDR3 sequences, roughly 52% seen only once; the top ten take roughly 12%. Details on this clonotype: As yet, its antigen is unknown.

The rearrangement joins TRBV6-5 to TRBJ2-7, with D unresolved. The receptor was isolated from a human donor who had recovered from COVID-19. Sequenced material: CD4+ T cells from blood, cultured in vitro. The CDR3 DNA is TGTGCCAGCAGTTACAGGACGGTCGGTTACGAGCAGTACTTC. This translates into CASSYRTVGYEQYF.